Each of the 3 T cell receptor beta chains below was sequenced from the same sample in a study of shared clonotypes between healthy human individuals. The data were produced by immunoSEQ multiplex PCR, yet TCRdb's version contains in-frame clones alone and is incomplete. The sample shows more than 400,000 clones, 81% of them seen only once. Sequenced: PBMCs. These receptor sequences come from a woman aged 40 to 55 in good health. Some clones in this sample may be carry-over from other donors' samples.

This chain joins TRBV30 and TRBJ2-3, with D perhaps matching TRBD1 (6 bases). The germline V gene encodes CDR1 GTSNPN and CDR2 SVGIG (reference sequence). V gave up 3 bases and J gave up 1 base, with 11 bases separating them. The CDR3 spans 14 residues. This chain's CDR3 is CAWSAAGGTDTQYF. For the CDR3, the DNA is TGTGCCTGGAGCGCGGCAGGGGGCACAGATACGCAGTATTTT.

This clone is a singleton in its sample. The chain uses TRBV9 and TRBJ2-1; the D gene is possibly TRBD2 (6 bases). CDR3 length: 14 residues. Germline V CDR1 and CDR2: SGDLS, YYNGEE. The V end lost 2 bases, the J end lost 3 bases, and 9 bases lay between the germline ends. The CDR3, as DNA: TGTGCCAGCAGCGTCGGGACTGACTACAATGAGCAGTTCTTC. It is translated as CASSVGTDYNEQFF.

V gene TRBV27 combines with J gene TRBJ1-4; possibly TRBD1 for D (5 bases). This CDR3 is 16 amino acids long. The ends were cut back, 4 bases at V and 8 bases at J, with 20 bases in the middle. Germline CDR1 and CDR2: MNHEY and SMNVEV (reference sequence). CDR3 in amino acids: CASSSRTTGVWEKLFF. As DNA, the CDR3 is TGTGCCAGCAGTTCAAGGACAACCGGGGTATGGGAAAAACTGTTTTTT.